The T cell receptor (beta chain) under discussion was sequenced for a study of T cell repertoires in cytomegalovirus infection. Study summary: Indicated by public TCR beta signatures were CMV infection and matching HLA type.

This clonotype was picked up many times. Its specificity is not known. Study-wide points: Cumulative public TCR beta family frequency identified carriers of CMV plus the relevant HLA. Clonotype analysis showed dominance of the ex vivo response by HLA-C-restricted CMV-specific TCR beta clonotypes.

V gave up 5 bases and J gave up 3 bases, with 17 bases separating them. Germline assignment: CDR1 SGHTA and CDR2 FQGNSA. The CDR3 covers 15 residues. TCRdb used MiXCR to reprocess the reads, holding one entry per CDR3 protein. This repertoire shows more than 150,000 distinct CDR3 sequences, around 20% found once; its top ten account for around 3.2%. This chain links TRBV7-2 with TRBJ2-7; no clear D. Sequencing was performed on PBMCs. This clonotype was obtained from a human donor in good health (CMV status not recorded). Some clones in this sample may be carry-over from other donors' samples. As DNA, the CDR3 is TGTGCCAGCAGCCCCGGTTCCACTGGCGGCTACGAGCAGTACTTC. This sequence encodes CASSPGSTGGYEQYF.